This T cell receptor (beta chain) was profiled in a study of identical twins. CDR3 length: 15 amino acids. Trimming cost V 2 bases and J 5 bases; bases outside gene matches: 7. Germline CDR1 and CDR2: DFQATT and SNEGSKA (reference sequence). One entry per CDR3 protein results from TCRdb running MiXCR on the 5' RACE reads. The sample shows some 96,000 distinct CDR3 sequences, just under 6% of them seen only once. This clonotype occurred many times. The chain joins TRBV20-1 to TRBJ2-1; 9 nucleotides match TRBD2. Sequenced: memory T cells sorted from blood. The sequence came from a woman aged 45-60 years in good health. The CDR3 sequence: CSARKREEPHNEQFF. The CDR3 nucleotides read TGCAGTGCTAGAAAGCGGGAGGAGCCCCACAATGAGCAGTTCTTC.